The present T cell receptor beta chain was sequenced within a study of blood T cell repertoires in COVID-19. Across the whole study: The United States, Italy and Spain provided the acute and convalescent COVID-19 samples. From T cells, B-cell-depleted T cells, or PBMCs came the material, which was cDNA or gDNA.

Source study methods: Nucleated cell counts were estimated from reference gene primer amplification. Clones were read by immunoSEQ multiplex PCR, and TCRdb kept only the in-frame ones, dropping some. D and trimming were read from the DNA, whereas the V and J calls and clone size are those reported in that table. Of 360,000 or so clones listed, roughly 89% are singletons. Germline-derived CDR1 and CDR2 are LNHDA and SQIVND (reference sequence). The CDR3 contains 14 residues. V lost 7 bases and J 6 bases, leaving 15 bases between the germline ends. The TCR sequence derives from a man aged 18-30 years with active or convalescent COVID-19. The sequenced material came from peripheral blood. The chain has TRBV19 and TRBJ2-2; D is possibly TRBD1 (5 bases). The CDR3 nucleotides are TGTGCCAGTATAGGGGTCTCGGGCGCCGGGGAGCTGTTTTTT. This codes for CASIGVSGAGELFF.